This T cell receptor (beta chain) was recorded in a study of Ad26.COV2.S vaccination and SARS-CoV-2 variants. Study outcomes and limitations: Substantial breadth was reportedly displayed by spike-specific CD8+ and CD4+ T cell responses after vaccination.

Here immunoSEQ multiplex PCR was the method, and the copy in TCRdb shows in-frame clones only, minus some. The data contain fewer than 900,000 clones, around 89% of them seen just once; the ten biggest clones take up approximately 1.5%. Concerning this clone itself: What it binds is unknown.

The treatment was: around 19 received Ad26.COV2.S at low or high dose, single or two shots; several received placebo; per-sample allocation not given. Following the first vaccine or placebo injection, samples were taken on day 63. The sequence derives from a person aged 18 to 59 who received the Ad26.COV2.S COVID-19 vaccine or a placebo. The sequencing used peripheral blood, collected in a trial of Ad26.COV2.S vaccine versus placebo.

The CDR3 DNA follows: TGTGCCAGCCACGCTAGCCCAAACTACGAGCAGTACTTC. Translated: CASHASPNYEQYF. V and J are TRBV2 and TRBJ2-7; perhaps TRBD2 as D (5 bases). The V gene's germline CDR1 is SNHLY and CDR2 FYNNEI. V was clipped by 8 bases and J by 3 bases, with 14 bases between them. The CDR3 length is 13 residues.